The 24 T cell receptor beta chains below were found in one sample sequenced in a study of cytomegalovirus exposure and HLA in healthy donors listed by TCRdb under 2017. Libraries were built with the immunoSEQ multiplex PCR assay. For the multiplex PCR, a mixture combining 60 forward primers for TCR Vbeta segments and 13 reverse primers for TCR Jbeta segments was used. TCRdb's version of the immuneACCESS table is confined to in-frame rearrangements and falls short of the full clone set. An unresolved V gene accounts for under half of the shortfall where checked; the remainder is of unknown origin. In this sample's table one finds approximately 51,000 clones. Clones ranked in the top ten supply about 25% of the sample. The specimen was PBMCs. These receptor sequences come from a man aged 35 to 55 in good health and CMV-seropositive.

The chain recombines TRBV29-1 with TRBJ1-1; D perhaps matches TRBD1 (5 bases). CDR1 is SQVTM, CDR2 ANQGSEA, per germline. V lost 4 bases to trimming and J lost 10 bases, with 19 bases between them. The CDR3 extends over 13 amino acids. CDR3 sequence reads: CSVVRGGVRGAFF. The CDR3 region has the DNA TGCAGCGTTGTCCGGGGAGGGGTTCGGGGAGCTTTCTTT.

On this clone itself: The junction shows a germline mismatch at one end, possibly a read error. The rearrangement uses TRBV5-5 and TRBJ2-7, with TRBD2 identical over 15 bases. The CDR3 sequence is 14 residues long. In germline, CDR1 is SGHKS, CDR2 YYEKEE (reference sequence). The CDR3 DNA sequence: TGTGCCAGCAGCTTCGGGACTAGCGGGAGGTCAACGGGCTTC. Translation gives CASSFGTSGRSTGF.

V is TRBV30 and J is TRBJ1-2, with a possible D match to TRBD1 (5 bases). V dropped 5 bases and J dropped 4 bases, with 11 bases sitting between them. Germline CDR1 reads GTSNPN; CDR2 reads SVGIG (reference sequence). CDR3 length equals 12 residues. CDR3 residues: CAWEVGRYGYTF. DNA of the CDR3: TGTGCCTGGGAGGTGGGGCGCTATGGCTACACCTTC. Filled out from reference TRBV30 and TRBJ1-2, the complete variable domain reads SQTIHQWPATLVQPVGSPLSLECTVEGTSNPNLYWYRQAAGRGLQLLFYSVGIGQISSEVPQNLSASRPQDRQFILSSKKLLLSDSGFYLCAWEVGRYGYTFGSGTRLTVV.

The chain carries TRBV30 and TRBJ2-2; D is ambiguous. The CDR3 length is 11 residues. CDR1 and CDR2 from the germline V gene are GTSNPN and SVGIG (reference sequence). V was trimmed by 2 bases and J by 6 bases, leaving 4 bases between them. The CDR3 reads CAWSFAGELFF. In DNA form, the CDR3 reads TGTGCCTGGAGTTTCGCCGGGGAGCTGTTTTTT.

The CDR3 spells CASRTGSEQYF. The DNA for the CDR3 is TGTGCCAGCAGAACAGGGTCCGAGCAGTACTTC. J is TRBJ2-7 and V is TRBV7-9; perhaps TRBD1 as D (6 bases). Germline-derived CDR1 and CDR2 are SEHNR and FQNEAQ (reference sequence). The CDR3 is 11 residues long. Trimming stripped 6 bases from V and 6 bases from J, with 9 bases between.

The chain combines TRBV25-1 with TRBJ1-2; D might be TRBD1 (6 bases). CDR3 length equals 13 residues. V lost 5 bases, J lost 3 bases, and 10 bases lay in between. Per the germline V gene, CDR1 is MGHDK and CDR2 is SYGVNS. The DNA for the CDR3 is TGTGCCAGCAGTACAGGGATTGACTATGGCTACACCTTC. Translation: CASSTGIDYGYTF.

The chain couples TRBV7-9 to TRBJ2-6; D is undetermined. CDR1 SEHNR and CDR2 FQNEAQ come from the germline V gene (reference sequence). The CDR3 covers 14 residues. V was trimmed by 1 base and J by 3 bases, leaving 4 bases between them. The CDR3 sequence: CASSLDGGANVLTF. The CDR3 bases are TGTGCCAGCAGCTTAGACGGTGGGGCCAACGTCCTGACTTTC.

The chain has TRBV15 and TRBJ2-7; 13 bases line up with TRBD2. V gave up 1 base and J gave up 2 bases; unmatched junction bases: 2. The CDR3 extends over 16 amino acids. From germline, CDR1 is LNHNV and CDR2 YYDKDF (reference sequence). The CDR3 DNA reads as TGTGCCACCAGCAGAGGAGGACTAGCGGGAGCCTACGAGCAGTACTTC. Translated, it gives CATSRGGLAGAYEQYF.

The chain combines TRBV7-6 with TRBJ2-7; 8 positions agree with TRBD1. This CDR3 contains 13 residues. The trim removed 5 bases at V and 6 bases at J, leaving 6 bases unmatched. Germline V gives CDR1 SGHVS, CDR2 FNYEAQ. CDR3 sequence: CASSPDRVSEQYF. DNA of the CDR3: TGTGCCAGCAGCCCGGACAGGGTTAGCGAGCAGTACTTC.

V usage is TRBV7-2 and J usage is TRBJ1-6; 7 bases are a match to TRBD1. Germline values: CDR1 SGHTA, CDR2 FQGNSA. J lost 7 bases, V lost 0 bases, and 3 bases had no gene match. The CDR3 spans 15 residues. CDR3 region: CASSLATGFNSPLHF. In DNA form, the CDR3 reads TGTGCCAGCAGCTTAGCGACAGGGTTCAATTCACCCCTCCACTTT.

The chain is built from TRBV7-9 and TRBJ2-3; D is possibly TRBD1 (5 bases). The V gene lost 1 base and the J gene lost 1 base, with 15 bases spanning the gap. The CDR3 consists of 17 residues. The germline V gene has CDR1 SEHNR and CDR2 FQNEAQ (reference sequence). The CDR3 is CASSLVMTERGTDTQYF. In DNA form, the CDR3 reads TGTGCCAGCAGCTTAGTAATGACAGAAAGGGGCACAGATACGCAGTATTTT.

The chain couples TRBV9 to TRBJ1-4; 8 bases fit TRBD1. The CDR3 consists of 17 residues. Unmatched junction bases numbered 7, after V lost 3 bases and J lost 0 bases. The germline V gene has CDR1 SGDLS and CDR2 YYNGEE. In DNA, the CDR3 is TGTGCCAGCAGCGGAGACAGGGGCGATGCAACTAATGAAAAACTGTTTTTT. Protein sequence: CASSGDRGDATNEKLFF.

The rearrangement uses TRBV6-5 and TRBJ2-5; 9 bases are shared with TRBD2. V shed 5 bases, J shed 5 bases, and the junction held 9 bases outside the gene matches. The CDR3 loop spans 15 amino acids. Germline V gives CDR1 MNHEY, CDR2 SVGAGI. CDR3 sequence (DNA): TGTGCCAGCAGTCAGGGACTAGCCAACCGTGAGACCCAGTACTTC. Residues: CASSQGLANRETQYF.

This chain links TRBV6-5 with TRBJ2-6; D is undetermined. CDR3 length equals 15 residues. The germline V gene encodes CDR1 MNHEY and CDR2 SVGAGI. Trimming shortened V by 6 bases and J by 1 base, and 10 bases separated the two germline ends. Written as DNA, the CDR3 is TGTGCCAGCAGCCTTCGGTGGTCTGGGGCCAACGTCCTGACTTTC. Translated, it gives CASSLRWSGANVLTF.

The CDR3 region is CASSITAGSTEQYF. DNA of the CDR3: TGTGCCAGTAGTATAACGGCGGGAAGTACCGAGCAGTACTTC. The chain couples TRBV19 to TRBJ2-7, with D maybe TRBD2 (6 bases). The germline V gene has CDR1 LNHDA and CDR2 SQIVND (reference sequence). V was clipped by 2 bases and J by 6 bases, with 14 bases between them. The CDR3 runs to 14 residues. Together with reference TRBV19 and TRBJ2-7, the CDR3 gives the full variable domain: DGGITQSPKYLFRKEGQNVTLSCEQNLNHDAMYWYRQDPGQGLRLIYYSQIVNDFQKGDIAEGYSVSREKKESFPLTVTSAQKNPTAFYLCASSITAGSTEQYFGPGTRLTVT.

CDR3 protein: CAWISNRQETQYF. As DNA, the CDR3 is TGTGCCTGGATATCAAACAGACAAGAGACCCAGTACTTC. The chain couples TRBV30 to TRBJ2-5; D remains ambiguous. Trimming cost V 4 bases and J 2 bases, with 11 bases left between them. The germline V gene encodes CDR1 GTSNPN and CDR2 SVGIG (reference sequence). CDR3 length equals 13 residues.

The chain joins TRBV28 to TRBJ2-3; a possible D gene is TRBD1 (6 bases). The V end lost 2 bases, the J end lost 0 bases, and 12 bases lay between the germline ends. Germline CDR1 MDHEN, CDR2 SYDVKM. The CDR3 covers 16 residues. The CDR3 DNA follows: TGTGCCAGCAGTTTAATACAGGGAGCTAGCACAGATACGCAGTATTTT. Amino acids: CASSLIQGASTDTQYF.

The chain links TRBV28 to TRBJ1-4; 7 bases fit TRBD1. The germline V gene has CDR1 MDHEN and CDR2 SYDVKM. CDR3 size: 15 residues. Germline trimming cut 5 bases from V and 1 base from J; bases unmatched to any gene: 4. Here the CDR3 reads CASSRSGGTNEKLFF. DNA of the CDR3: TGTGCCAGCAGTAGGTCAGGGGGAACTAATGAAAAACTGTTTTTT.

CDR3 sequence: CASSQEVGTGLAQVPHEQYF. CDR3 DNA: TGTGCCAGCAGCCAAGAGGTGGGGACAGGGTTGGCCCAGGTCCCCCACGAGCAGTACTTC. The rearrangement uses TRBV4-2 and TRBJ2-7; 9 bases fit TRBD1. The CDR3 extends over 20 amino acids. The germline gives CDR1 LGHNA, CDR2 YNFKEQ. V trimming: 0 bases; J trimming: 5 bases; junction bases outside the gene matches: 20.

This chain joins TRBV14 and TRBJ1-5; possibly TRBD1 for D (5 bases). Between the trimmed V and J ends, which lost 6 bases and 1 base, there was a span of 7 bases. The length of the CDR3 is 13 residues. Germline CDR1 and CDR2: SGHDN and FVKESK. This CDR3 reads CASSWGSNQPQHF. In nucleotides, the CDR3 is TGTGCCAGCAGTTGGGGCAGCAATCAGCCCCAGCATTTT.

The V gene is TRBV9, the J gene TRBJ1-1, with TRBD1 as a possible D gene (6 bases). V lost 3 bases and J 7 bases, leaving 13 bases between the germline ends. CDR3 length equals 13 residues. Per the germline V gene, CDR1 is SGDLS and CDR2 is YYNGEE. The DNA of the CDR3 is TGTGCCAGCAGCGCCCCGGGAGGGGGTGAAGCTTTCTTT. Its protein product is CASSAPGGGEAFF.

The J gene is TRBJ1-3, the V gene TRBV5-1; tentatively, D is TRBD1 (6 bases). Trimming shortened V by 4 bases and J by 0 bases, and 11 bases separated the two germline ends. Germline values: CDR1 SGHRS, CDR2 YFSETQ. CDR3 size: 15 residues. The DNA for the CDR3 is TGCGCCAGCAGCGTTGGACAGCACTCTGGAAACACCATATATTTT. This encodes CASSVGQHSGNTIYF.

The chain's CDR3 is CASSYSTSGFGETQYF. The DNA of the CDR3 is TGTGCCAGCAGTTACTCGACATCGGGGTTTGGAGAGACCCAGTACTTC. The chain joins TRBV6-6 to TRBJ2-5, with TRBD2 as a possible D gene (5 bases). With 0 bases removed from V and 4 bases from J, the gap between germline ends came to 15 bases. Germline V gene lookup returns CDR1 MNHNY and CDR2 SVGAGI (reference sequence). The CDR3 loop spans 16 amino acids.

The chain employs TRBV27 and TRBJ1-1, with D tentatively TRBD1 (6 bases). This CDR3 region has 13 residues. Germline V gives CDR1 MNHEY, CDR2 SMNVEV (reference sequence). Trimming took 0 bases from V and 4 from J, leaving 6 bases between them. CDR3 in DNA: TGTGCCAGCAGTTTATCAGGGGGCACTGAAGCTTTCTTT. Translation: CASSLSGGTEAFF.